These 27 T cell receptor beta chains were all obtained from the same sample, sequenced in a study of blood T cell repertoires in COVID-19. Method: immunoSEQ multiplex PCR; TCRdb's copy keeps in-frame clones and lacks some. The repertoire holds some 150,000 clones, with 87% as singletons. Sequenced input: peripheral blood. The source of these receptors is a woman aged 55-70 years with active or convalescent COVID-19.

This clone was seen a single time. The chain uses TRBV7-2 and TRBJ1-4; TRBD1 is a possible D gene (6 bases). The CDR3 contains 16 residues. Trimming pared 0 bases from V and 4 bases from J, leaving 12 bases between. CDR1 is SGHTA, CDR2 FQGNSA, per germline. This CDR3 reads CASSLAQGSYNEKLFF. The CDR3 nucleotides are TGTGCCAGCAGCTTAGCCCAGGGGTCTTATAATGAAAAACTGTTTTTT. Using reference TRBV7-2 and TRBJ1-4 for the parts outside the CDR3, the full variable domain is GAGVSQSPSNKVTEKGKDVELRCDPISGHTALYWYRQSLGQGLEFLIYFQGNSAPDKSGLPSDRFSAERTGGSVSTLTIQRTQQEDSAVYLCASSLAQGSYNEKLFFGSGTQLSVL.

The chain combines TRBV15 with TRBJ1-1, with 7 bases that match TRBD1. V lost 2 bases and J lost 11; bases outside the gene matches: 14. Germline CDR1 LNHNV, CDR2 YYDKDF (reference sequence). CDR3 length: 15 amino acids. The CDR3 bases are TGTGCCACCAGCAGACCTTCGGGACAGACCCTCACGGCTTTCTTT. Translating it yields CATSRPSGQTLTAFF.

The V gene is TRBV20-1, the J gene TRBJ2-3; D gene unclear. The germline V gene encodes CDR1 DFQATT and CDR2 SNEGSKA (reference sequence). This CDR3 has 13 amino acids. The germline V and J ends were trimmed by 3 bases and 3 bases, with 10 bases remaining between them. CDR3 residues: CSASYSLTDTQYF. In DNA, the CDR3 is TGCAGTGCTAGTTATAGCTTAACAGATACGCAGTATTTT.

This clone was found once. V and J are TRBV7-2 and TRBJ2-5; weak D call: TRBD2 (5 bases). Trimming took off 5 bases at V and 2 bases at J, with 12 bases between the two ends. The germline V gene has CDR1 SGHTA and CDR2 FQGNSA. This CDR3 is built from 14 residues. CDR3 DNA sequence: TGTGCCAGCAGCCCGGACTGGAATCAAGAGACCCAGTACTTC. Residues: CASSPDWNQETQYF.

This chain joins TRBV4-3 and TRBJ2-6; a weak D match, TRBD2 (6 bases). Trimming cost V 4 bases and J 3 bases, with 19 bases left between them. This CDR3 contains 18 residues. CDR1 is LGHNA, CDR2 YSLEER, per germline. CDR3 region: CASSRRVLPGLGANVLTF. CDR3 DNA: TGCGCCAGCAGCCGGAGGGTTCTCCCGGGGCTTGGGGCCAACGTCCTGACTTTC.

The rearrangement joins TRBV10-2 to TRBJ2-4, with D possibly TRBD2 on 6 matching bases. The CDR3 has 15 amino acids. The ends were cut back, 6 bases at V and 0 bases at J, with 12 bases in the middle. The V gene's germline CDR1 is WSHSY and CDR2 SAAADI. The DNA for the CDR3 is TGCGCCAGCAGCCTGATGGGACTAGCCAAAAACATTCAGTACTTC. Translation: CASSLMGLAKNIQYF.

The gene calls are TRBV3-1 (or the pseudogene TRBV3-2) and TRBJ1-6, with D perhaps matching TRBD1 (6 bases). The germline gives CDR1 LGHDT, CDR2 YNNKEL (reference sequence). With 6 bases removed from V and 8 bases from J, the gap between germline ends came to 14 bases. This CDR3 contains 14 residues. CDR3 DNA sequence: TGTGCCAGCAGACACAGGGAATCCCATTCACCCCTCCACTTT. It codes for CASRHRESHSPLHF.

This chain uses TRBV6-2 or TRBV6-3 with TRBJ2-7; 9 bases line up with TRBD2. CDR1 and CDR2 (germline): MNHEY, SVGEGT. V trimming: 4 bases; J trimming: 1 base; junction bases outside the gene matches: 5. The CDR3 has 15 residues. The CDR3 reads CASSSATSGSYEQYF. CDR3 coding DNA: TGTGCCAGCAGTTCCGCGACTAGCGGTTCCTACGAGCAGTACTTC.

This chain uses TRBV7-9 with TRBJ1-1, with 10 nucleotides matching TRBD1. Looked up from germline, CDR1 is SEHNR and CDR2 is FQNEAQ (reference sequence). J was trimmed by 4 bases and V by 5 bases; bases with no gene match: 7. The CDR3 is 15 residues long. CDR3 in DNA: TGTGCCAGCAGCCCAGGGGACAGGGGAGGCACTGAAGCTTTCTTT. Its translation is CASSPGDRGGTEAFF.

The chain has TRBV29-1 and TRBJ1-2, with TRBD1 as a possible D gene (6 bases). This CDR3 has 15 residues. Trimming pared 6 bases from V and 1 base from J, leaving 18 bases between. CDR1 is SQVTM, CDR2 ANQGSEA, per germline. CDR3 loop: CSVSPRGNRNYGYTF. CDR3 sequence (DNA): TGCAGCGTATCCCCTAGGGGGAATCGTAACTATGGCTACACCTTC.

V usage is TRBV11-3 and J usage is TRBJ1-1; the match to TRBD1 covers 7 bases. Germline V gives CDR1 SGHNT, CDR2 YENEEA. The length of the CDR3 is 13 residues. The V gene end was trimmed by 1 base and the J gene end by 8 bases; junction bases not matched to a gene: 4. CDR3 in amino acids: CASSLGGTAEAFF. CDR3 DNA sequence: TGTGCCAGCAGCTTAGGGGGGACAGCCGAAGCTTTCTTT.

CDR3: CSALAGATSYEQYF. The DNA for the CDR3 is TGCAGCGCACTAGCGGGGGCAACCTCCTACGAGCAGTACTTC. V and J are TRBV29-1 and TRBJ2-7; 11 bases line up with TRBD2. Germline CDR1 is SQVTM and CDR2 is ANQGSEA. This CDR3 comprises 14 residues. After removal of 7 bases from V and 0 bases from J, the junction contained 5 bases not matched to a gene.

This chain connects TRBV9 to TRBJ2-7, with D possibly matching TRBD2 (5 bases). The CDR3 spans 15 residues. CDR1 is SGDLS and CDR2 is YYNGEE in the germline V gene. Trimming removed 4 bases at V and 6 bases at J, with 20 bases between. The CDR3 reads CASSPRGSEGFEQYF. The CDR3 nucleotides read TGTGCCAGCAGCCCCAGAGGGTCCGAAGGGTTCGAGCAGTACTTC.

V is TRBV11-1 and J is TRBJ2-3; 8 nucleotides match TRBD2. The trim removed 2 bases at V and 5 bases at J, leaving 6 bases unmatched. Germline V CDR1 and CDR2: SGHAT, FQDESV (reference sequence). The CDR3 runs 15 residues. The CDR3 sequence is CASSLRRGAGDTQYF. In nucleotides, the CDR3 is TGTGCCAGCAGCTTAAGGCGGGGGGCGGGAGATACGCAGTATTTT.

The rearrangement joins TRBV5-6 to TRBJ1-1, with 8 bases fitting TRBD1. CDR1 and CDR2 (germline): SGHDT, YYEEEE. This CDR3 is 11 amino acids long. Trimming removed 3 bases from V and 8 bases from J; junction bases left unmatched: 0. CDR3 sequence: CASSWTGEAFF. The CDR3 DNA sequence: TGTGCCAGCAGCTGGACAGGGGAAGCTTTCTTT.

The CDR3 region is CASSGDRVRSPLHF. CDR3 nucleotide sequence: TGTGCCAGCAGTGGGGACAGGGTGAGGTCACCCCTCCACTTT. The chain is built from TRBV2 and TRBJ1-6; TRBD1 matches at 9 bases. The trim removed 4 bases at V and 10 bases at J, leaving 5 bases unmatched. CDR1 is SNHLY and CDR2 is FYNNEI in the germline V gene. The CDR3 consists of 14 residues. The full variable domain, with the rest looked up from reference TRBV2 and TRBJ1-6, is EPEVTQTPSHQVTQMGQEVILRCVPISNHLYFYWYRQILGQKVEFLVSFYNNEISEKSEIFDDQFSVERPDGSNFTLKIRSTKLEDSAMYFCASSGDRVRSPLHFGNGTRLTVT.

Notes on this clone: Distinct nucleotide sequences in the sample also encode this CDR3. J is TRBJ1-5 and V is TRBV3-1 (or the pseudogene TRBV3-2); D call uncertain. The CDR3 spans 13 residues. CDR1 is LGHDT, CDR2 YNNKEL, per germline (reference sequence). V lost 2 bases and J lost 2, with 4 bases in between. DNA of the CDR3: TGTGCCAGCAGCCAACAGGGCAATCAGCCCCAGCATTTT. Encoded protein: CASSQQGNQPQHF.

As to this clone: Its ends do not fully match the called genes, so a read error is possible. This chain connects TRBV6-2 or TRBV6-3 to TRBJ1-4; D not certain. The CDR3 runs to 15 residues. Per the germline V gene, CDR1 is MNHEY and CDR2 is SVGEGT. CDR3 bases: TGTGCCAGCAGTCACTCAGGAGGGTCTGCTGAAAAACTGTTTTTT. This sequence encodes CASSHSGGSAEKLFF.

The V gene is TRBV7-2, the J gene TRBJ2-3; 9 bases match TRBD2. This CDR3 region has 15 residues. V dropped 5 bases and J dropped 2; count of bases not matched to a gene: 5. Germline V gene data show CDR1 as SGHTA and CDR2 as FQGNSA. CDR3 in DNA: TGTGCCAGCAGCACCGGCGGGGGGGCCACAGATACGCAGTATTTT. It is translated as CASSTGGGATDTQYF.

The V call is TRBV7-9, the J call TRBJ1-2, with D perhaps TRBD1 (6 bases). V was clipped by 5 bases and J by 4 bases, with 14 bases between them. CDR3 length: 14 residues. Germline lookup yields CDR1 SEHNR and CDR2 FQNEAQ (reference sequence). The CDR3 coding sequence is TGTGCCAGCAGCATACAGGGTCCCGGCTATGGCTACACCTTC. It specifies CASSIQGPGYGYTF.

The CDR3 here is CASSLRTGANYGYTF. CDR3 DNA: TGTGCCAGCAGCCTCCGGACGGGAGCTAACTATGGCTACACCTTC. This chain joins TRBV7-9 and TRBJ1-2, with D unclear. The CDR3 consists of 15 residues. In germline, CDR1 is SEHNR, CDR2 FQNEAQ (reference sequence). Trimming shortened V by 5 bases and J by 0 bases, and 13 bases separated the two germline ends.

This chain connects TRBV23-1 to TRBJ2-6, with 8 positions matching TRBD1. TRBV23-1 is an ORF; its function is uncertain. The trim removed 1 base at V and 0 bases at J, leaving 11 bases unmatched. The CDR3 loop spans 20 amino acids. CDR3 sequence reads: CASSQYSRDRPHSGANVLTF. The CDR3 DNA reads TGCGCCAGCAGTCAATACAGTCGGGACAGGCCTCACTCTGGGGCCAACGTCCTGACTTTC.

The rearrangement links TRBV5-1 to TRBJ2-6, with a possible D match to TRBD1 (5 bases). Germline V lookup: CDR1 SGHRS, CDR2 YFSETQ. V lost 0 bases and J 0 bases, leaving 7 bases between the germline ends. The CDR3 extends over 16 amino acids. As DNA, the CDR3 is TGCGCCAGCAGCTTGGGACAGCTCTCTGGGGCCAACGTCCTGACTTTC. It yields the protein CASSLGQLSGANVLTF.

This clone has only a few counts. The gene calls are TRBV19 and TRBJ2-3, with 10 positions matching TRBD2. The trim removed 1 base at V and 5 bases at J, leaving 6 bases unmatched. The germline V gene encodes CDR1 LNHDA and CDR2 SQIVND (reference sequence). The CDR3 is 16 residues long. The CDR3 region has the DNA TGTGCCAGTAGTATAGTGTCTAGCGGGGGATTAGATACGCAGTATTTT. This translates into CASSIVSSGGLDTQYF.

This chain joins TRBV30 and TRBJ2-2, with a tentative D call TRBD1 (5 bases). Germline assignment: CDR1 GTSNPN and CDR2 SVGIG (reference sequence). The CDR3 has 13 residues. V gave up 0 bases and J gave up 6 bases, with 8 bases separating them. CDR3 sequence (DNA): TGTGCCTGGAGTGTACAAGGGGCCGGGGAGCTGTTTTTT. It yields the protein CAWSVQGAGELFF.

A word on this clone: Other nucleotide sequences in the sample specify the same CDR3. This chain links TRBV2 with TRBJ1-5; 7 bases are shared with TRBD1. Germline assignment: CDR1 SNHLY and CDR2 FYNNEI. Trimming removed 6 bases from V and 0 bases from J; junction bases left unmatched: 5. The CDR3 is 15 amino acids. CDR3 residues: CASRLDRVSNQPQHF. The CDR3 DNA reads as TGTGCCAGCAGACTCGACAGGGTTAGCAATCAGCCCCAGCATTTT.

The chain recombines TRBV5-6 with TRBJ1-4; D is unclear. Trimming pared 2 bases from V and 0 bases from J, leaving 8 bases between. Germline V gene sequence: CDR1 SGHDT, CDR2 YYEEEE. CDR3 size: 15 residues. CDR3 in amino acids: CASSFVGATNEKLFF. As DNA, the CDR3 is TGTGCCAGCAGCTTCGTCGGTGCAACTAATGAAAAACTGTTTTTT.